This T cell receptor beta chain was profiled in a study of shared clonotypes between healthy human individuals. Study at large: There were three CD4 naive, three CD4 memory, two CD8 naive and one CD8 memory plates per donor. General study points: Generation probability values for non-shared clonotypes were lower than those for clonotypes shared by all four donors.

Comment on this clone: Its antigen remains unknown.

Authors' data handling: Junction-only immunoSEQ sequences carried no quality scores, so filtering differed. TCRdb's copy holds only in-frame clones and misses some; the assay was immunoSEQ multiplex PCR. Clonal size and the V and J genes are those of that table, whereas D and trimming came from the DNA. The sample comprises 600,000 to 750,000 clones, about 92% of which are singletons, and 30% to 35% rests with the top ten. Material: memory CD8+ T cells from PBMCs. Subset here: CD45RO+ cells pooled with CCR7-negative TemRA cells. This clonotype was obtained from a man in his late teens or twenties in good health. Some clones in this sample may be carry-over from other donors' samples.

The CDR3, as DNA: TGTGCCAGTAGTATAGAAAAGCGGGAGGGCCTAGAGACCCAGTACTTC. Translating gives CASSIEKREGLETQYF. The V and J genes are TRBV19 and TRBJ2-5; the match to TRBD2 covers 10 bases. The junction had 5 bases not matched to a gene; V was cut back by 0 bases and J by 4 bases. The CDR3 loop spans 16 amino acids. Per germline, CDR1 LNHDA and CDR2 SQIVND (reference sequence).